This T cell receptor (beta chain) appears in the sequencing data of a study of beta chain features in type 1 diabetes. This clone was counted between two and nine times. What it binds is not known. The isolated RNA, all of it, was reverse transcribed, so expressed TCRB transcripts were what got sequenced. Profiled with immunoSEQ multiplex PCR; TCRdb holds only in-frame clones, not every one. The data show fewer than 900,000 clones, roughly a sixth seen once. There are 11 residues in the CDR3. CDR1 and CDR2 (germline): MDHEN, SYDVKM. V was trimmed by 6 bases and J by 7 bases, leaving 9 bases between them. Notes on the study in general: In patients and controls equally, PCR might favor templates that are shorter. Sampled from patients, naive, central memory and Treg TCRB repertoires appeared more similar than those sampled from healthy donors. At VDJ recombination sites, type 1 diabetes patients had fewer insertions and more deleted nucleotides.

The chain uses TRBV28 and TRBJ2-5; perhaps TRBD2 as D (6 bases). The specimen sequenced was naive CD4+ T cells from blood. The receptor comes from a woman between 18 and 30 years old in good health. The CDR3 loop reads CASSLEGTQYF. The CDR3 nucleotides are TGTGCCAGCAGCTTGGAGGGGACCCAGTACTTC.